The 11 T cell receptor beta chains presented below share a single source sample, sequenced in a study of graft-versus-host responses after intestinal transplantation. Their antigens remain unidentified. Sequenced by immunoSEQ multiplex PCR; TCRdb stores in-frame clones only, minus some. The repertoire holds 90,000 or so clones, with around 84% as singletons. The sample here was unstimulated CD4+ T cells sorted from spleen or lymph node cells, taken before intestinal transplant. The receptors here all came from a human donor who received an intestinal transplant.

This chain uses TRBV10-3 with TRBJ1-6, with 9 nucleotides matching TRBD1. The J segment lost 10 bases and the V segment lost 4 bases, leaving 8 bases of the junction unmatched. The CDR3 is 15 residues long. The V gene's germline CDR1 is ENHRY and CDR2 SYGVKD. The CDR3 region has the DNA TGTGCCATCAGTGGACGGACAGGGGAGGGATCACCCCTCCACTTT. Its translation is CAISGRTGEGSPLHF.

J is TRBJ1-2 and V is TRBV27, with TRBD1 matching 8 bases. The germline V gene encodes CDR1 MNHEY and CDR2 SMNVEV (reference sequence). Unmatched junction bases numbered 7, after V lost 6 bases and J lost 4 bases. This CDR3 spans 14 amino acids. CDR3 sequence reads: CASSPLDRAYGYTF. The CDR3 nucleotides are TGTGCCAGCAGCCCCTTGGACAGGGCCTATGGCTACACCTTC.

This clone was recorded a few times. This rearrangement joins TRBV10-2 to TRBJ1-5; D perhaps matches TRBD1 (5 bases). V lost 5 bases and J lost 5, with 10 bases in between. The germline CDR1 and CDR2 sequences are WSHSY and SAAADI. CDR3 size: 13 residues. The CDR3 sequence is CASSLGADQPQHF. In DNA form, the CDR3 reads TGCGCCAGCAGTTTAGGGGCAGATCAGCCCCAGCATTTT.

This clone showed up just once. The chain has TRBV10-3 and TRBJ2-3; 10 nucleotides line up with TRBD2. The junction had 9 bases not matched to a gene; V was cut back by 2 bases and J by 4 bases. CDR3 length: 17 residues. Germline V gives CDR1 ENHRY, CDR2 SYGVKD. CDR3 loop: CAISEGLAALGADTQYF. CDR3 DNA sequence: TGTGCCATCAGTGAGGGACTAGCGGCCCTGGGCGCAGATACGCAGTATTTT.

This clone was seen only once. V is TRBV7-3 and J is TRBJ2-1, with a tentative D call TRBD2 (5 bases). The CDR3 has 15 amino acids. V shed 5 bases and J shed 6 bases, with 17 bases lying between them. Looked up from germline, CDR1 is SGHTA and CDR2 is FQGTGA. The chain's CDR3 is CASSKTNERFNEQFF. The CDR3 DNA sequence: TGTGCCAGCAGCAAGACTAATGAGCGGTTCAATGAGCAGTTCTTC.

The chain is built from TRBV7-3 and TRBJ2-2, with D possibly matching TRBD1 (5 bases). CDR3 length equals 15 residues. Trimming took 6 bases from V and 6 from J, leaving 17 bases between them. Germline CDR1 and CDR2: SGHTA and FQGTGA. The CDR3, as DNA: TGTGCCAGCAGTTTCCAGGGTATACTACCCGGGGAGCTGTTTTTT. This translates into CASSFQGILPGELFF.

The chain combines TRBV5-8 with TRBJ2-1; possible D gene TRBD1, 5 bases. The CDR3 contains 16 residues. CDR1 SGHTS and CDR2 YDEGEE come from the germline V gene. V was trimmed by 6 bases and J by 9 bases, leaving 25 bases between them. The CDR3 DNA reads TGTGCCAGCACCAACCCCCAGGGAAACATCCGGGCTGAGCAGTTCTTC. It translates to CASTNPQGNIRAEQFF.

This sequence joins TRBV19 and TRBJ1-5; 8 bases match TRBD1. The CDR3 runs 14 residues. V was clipped by 4 bases and J by 2 bases; unmatched bases: 1. Germline V CDR1 and CDR2: LNHDA, SQIVND (reference sequence). CDR3 loop: CASSKTGGNQPQHF. CDR3 nucleotide sequence: TGTGCCAGTAGTAAGACAGGGGGCAATCAGCCCCAGCATTTT.

J is TRBJ1-4 and V is TRBV6-1, with D maybe TRBD1 (5 bases). This CDR3 spans 14 amino acids. Trimming pared 6 bases from V and 7 bases from J, leaving 15 bases between. Germline-derived CDR1 and CDR2 are MNHNS and SASEGT. CDR3 region: CASRPGLGPEKLFF. The CDR3 DNA reads TGTGCCAGCAGACCGGGCTTGGGGCCTGAAAAACTGTTTTTT.

The CDR3 nucleotides are TGTGCCAGCAGCTTACCCGGCAGGGGGTTAACAGATACGCAGTATTTT. This translates into CASSLPGRGLTDTQYF. The rearrangement uses TRBV7-6 and TRBJ2-3; 7 bases match TRBD1. The CDR3 covers 16 residues. Germline V gene sequence: CDR1 SGHVS, CDR2 FNYEAQ. Losses at the gene ends were 2 bases for V and 3 bases for J; bases not matched to a gene: 8.

The CDR3 DNA is TGTGCCATCAAAGGGGATTCCAGAGTTAACTATGGCTACACCTTC. Its protein is CAIKGDSRVNYGYTF. V gene TRBV10-3 combines with J gene TRBJ1-2; D is possibly TRBD1 (5 bases). The CDR3 is 15 amino acids. Trimming left V 7 bases short and J 1 base short, with 16 bases between. Germline CDR1 and CDR2: ENHRY and SYGVKD.